These 21 T cell receptor beta chains originate from one sample sequenced in a study of blood T cell repertoires in COVID-19. The assay was immunoSEQ multiplex PCR, and TCRdb's table has in-frame clones only and misses some. This table has around 25,000 clones, about 85% appearing once. The sample taken for sequencing was peripheral blood. The receptors stem from a man aged 70 or older with acute or convalescent COVID-19.

The V call is TRBV7-2, the J call TRBJ1-3; D might be TRBD1 (6 bases). Germline CDR1 SGHTA, CDR2 FQGNSA. Between the trimmed V and J ends, which lost 5 bases and 4 bases, there was a span of 15 bases. This CDR3 contains 15 residues. In nucleotides, the CDR3 is TGTGCCAGCAGCGTGGGTCAGGGGACGGGAAACACCATATATTTT. It translates to CASSVGQGTGNTIYF. Based on the CDR3 plus reference TRBV7-2 and TRBJ1-3, the full variable domain is GAGVSQSPSNKVTEKGKDVELRCDPISGHTALYWYRQSLGQGLEFLIYFQGNSAPDKSGLPSDRFSAERTGGSVSTLTIQRTQQEDSAVYLCASSVGQGTGNTIYFGEGSWLTVV.

The CDR3 DNA reads as TGTGCCAGCAGCTTAGAAGAGAGCACAGATACGCAGTATTTT. As protein: CASSLEESTDTQYF. The J gene is TRBJ2-3, the V gene TRBV7-9; D is unresolved. CDR3 length: 14 amino acids. Germline V gene sequence: CDR1 SEHNR, CDR2 FQNEAQ (reference sequence). V was cut by 1 base and J by 0 bases, with 5 bases left in between.

V usage is TRBV9 and J usage is TRBJ1-3; 10 bases align to TRBD1. The CDR3 is 19 residues long. The V gene's germline CDR1 is SGDLS and CDR2 YYNGEE. V shed 3 bases and J 3 bases; nucleotides not matched to a gene: 15. The CDR3 loop is CASSAPLPGQGRRGNTIYF. CDR3 DNA: TGTGCCAGCAGCGCTCCCCTTCCGGGACAGGGGAGACGTGGAAACACCATATATTTT.

The chain combines TRBV19 with TRBJ1-4; the match to TRBD1 covers 7 bases. The CDR3 extends over 15 amino acids. Germline CDR1 and CDR2: LNHDA and SQIVND (reference sequence). V lost 3 bases and J lost 11; bases outside the gene matches: 12. CDR3 in DNA: TGTGCCAGTAGTATCCAGGGGGTCTCCGGTCAGAAACTGTTTTTT. It translates to CASSIQGVSGQKLFF.

The J gene is TRBJ1-1, the V gene TRBV29-1; 7 bases map to TRBD1. This CDR3 is 13 amino acids long. Germline V gives CDR1 SQVTM, CDR2 ANQGSEA. Losses at the gene ends were 4 bases for V and 1 base for J; bases not matched to a gene: 3. The CDR3 coding sequence is TGCAGCGTTGTGAGACAGGGGAACACTGAAGCTTTCTTT. It yields the protein CSVVRQGNTEAFF.

V is TRBV19 and J is TRBJ2-2, with 9 bases identical to TRBD1. The CDR3 consists of 15 residues. Germline V CDR1 and CDR2: LNHDA, SQIVND (reference sequence). With 3 bases clipped from V and 3 bases from J, the junction kept 2 bases outside the gene matches. CDR3 loop: CASSMGTGYTGELFF. The CDR3 nucleotides read TGTGCCAGTAGTATGGGGACAGGGTACACCGGGGAGCTGTTTTTT.

This sequence joins TRBV24-1 and TRBJ2-1, with 8 bases lining up with TRBD2. Germline V gives CDR1 KGHDR, CDR2 SFDVKD. This CDR3 contains 15 residues. V dropped 3 bases and J dropped 5; count of bases not matched to a gene: 5. CDR3 DNA sequence: TGTGCCACCAGTGATCCGGGGGGGGGTGACAATGAGCAGTTCTTC. It specifies CATSDPGGGDNEQFF.

This chain uses TRBV19 with TRBJ1-2; 11 nucleotides align to TRBD1. From germline, CDR1 is LNHDA and CDR2 SQIVND (reference sequence). The V segment lost 0 bases and the J segment 8 bases; nucleotides outside the gene matches: 8. The CDR3 extends over 16 amino acids. The CDR3 DNA is TGTGCCAGTAGTATAGACGGACAGGGGGCCCTAAGAGGCTACACCTTC. It codes for CASSIDGQGALRGYTF. Filled out from reference TRBV19 and TRBJ1-2, the complete variable domain reads DGGITQSPKYLFRKEGQNVTLSCEQNLNHDAMYWYRQDPGQGLRLIYYSQIVNDFQKGDIAEGYSVSREKKESFPLTVTSAQKNPTAFYLCASSIDGQGALRGYTFGSGTRLTVV.

The rearrangement links TRBV27 to TRBJ2-7; 11 nucleotides line up with TRBD2. The V segment lost 3 bases and the J segment 6 bases; nucleotides outside the gene matches: 7. CDR3 length equals 15 residues. Germline loops: CDR1 MNHEY, CDR2 SMNVEV (reference sequence). This CDR3 is CASSLTSGTISEQYF. DNA for the CDR3: TGTGCCAGCAGTTTGACTAGCGGGACCATCTCCGAGCAGTACTTC.

This chain links TRBV9 with TRBJ2-1; unclear D gene. Germline V lookup: CDR1 SGDLS, CDR2 YYNGEE. This CDR3 is built from 15 residues. Trimming cost V 3 bases and J 2 bases, with 12 bases left between them. CDR3 nucleotide sequence: TGTGCCAGCAGCGCGCTGACGGAGCCCTACAATGAGCAGTTCTTC. Translation gives CASSALTEPYNEQFF.

This rearrangement joins TRBV6-2 or TRBV6-3 to TRBJ2-3, with a tentative D call TRBD2 (6 bases). Trimming cost V 2 bases and J 0 bases, with 9 bases left between them. CDR3 size: 15 residues. The germline V gene has CDR1 MNHEY and CDR2 SVGEGT. The CDR3 reads CASSYASESTDTQYF. The CDR3 coding sequence is TGTGCCAGCAGTTACGCTAGCGAGAGCACAGATACGCAGTATTTT.

The chain uses TRBV6-6 and TRBJ1-2; 9 positions match TRBD1. Germline trimming cut 2 bases from V and 8 bases from J; bases unmatched to any gene: 6. Per germline, CDR1 MNHNY and CDR2 SVGAGI (reference sequence). This CDR3 is built from 14 residues. In nucleotides, the CDR3 is TGTGCCAGCAGTTACACCGGGACAGGGCAAGGCTACACCTTC. Its translation: CASSYTGTGQGYTF.

The CDR3 region is CASSLGSGGSYNEQFF. The CDR3 DNA reads as TGTGCCAGCAGCTTAGGGTCGGGAGGCTCCTACAATGAGCAGTTCTTC. This chain links TRBV11-3 with TRBJ2-1; 7 bases are shared with TRBD2. Germline V gene sequence: CDR1 SGHNT, CDR2 YENEEA. V was pared by 1 base and J by 0 bases, with 3 bases of the junction left unmatched. The CDR3 has 16 amino acids.

The chain joins TRBV2 to TRBJ2-1; maybe TRBD1 (7 bases). This CDR3 spans 15 amino acids. Germline V gene data show CDR1 as SNHLY and CDR2 as FYNNEI. Trimming took 6 bases from V and 7 from J, leaving 19 bases between them. The CDR3: CASRAAQGGKNEQFF. The CDR3 bases are TGTGCCAGCAGGGCAGCGCAGGGGGGTAAGAATGAGCAGTTCTTC.

The chain links TRBV6-6 to TRBJ2-7; 9 bases agree with TRBD1. The CDR3 loop spans 16 amino acids. The germline gives CDR1 MNHNY, CDR2 SVGAGI (reference sequence). V lost 4 bases to trimming and J lost 6 bases; unmatched junction nucleotides: 13. The CDR3, as DNA: TGTGCCAGCAGTTCCTCCTGGGCGGGACAGGGCGCCGAGCAGTACTTC. Its translation: CASSSSWAGQGAEQYF.

This clone was seen a single time. The V and J genes are TRBV5-4 and TRBJ2-7, with TRBD2 matching 8 bases. Germline V gene lookup returns CDR1 SGHNT and CDR2 YYREEE (reference sequence). The CDR3 has 15 amino acids. V lost 0 bases to trimming and J lost 2 bases; unmatched junction nucleotides: 4. The CDR3 protein is CASSLAGGGTYEQYF. DNA of the CDR3: TGTGCCAGCAGCTTGGCGGGCGGGGGGACCTACGAGCAGTACTTC.

The CDR3 spells CASSQGLPRNEQYF. The DNA for the CDR3 is TGTGCCAGCAGCCAAGGCCTCCCCAGAAACGAGCAGTACTTC. The rearrangement joins TRBV14 to TRBJ2-7; D not resolved. Per germline, CDR1 SGHDN and CDR2 FVKESK. The CDR3 loop spans 14 amino acids. With 1 base removed from V and 5 bases from J, the gap between germline ends came to 12 bases.

This clone has only a few counts. This chain joins TRBV5-4 and TRBJ1-1; 8 bases agree with TRBD1. Germline V gives CDR1 SGHNT, CDR2 YYREEE (reference sequence). Trimming cost V 5 bases and J 0 bases; bases outside gene matches: 3. CDR3 length: 14 residues. CDR3 sequence reads: CASSWDRLNTEAFF. In DNA form, the CDR3 reads TGTGCCAGCAGTTGGGACAGGTTGAACACTGAAGCTTTCTTT.

The chain links TRBV9 to TRBJ1-3; maybe TRBD1 (5 bases). Trimming took 2 bases from V and 1 from J, leaving 19 bases between them. Germline CDR1 SGDLS, CDR2 YYNGEE. The CDR3 loop spans 18 amino acids. CDR3 protein: CASSVLSGGFESGNTIYF. The CDR3 DNA follows: TGTGCCAGCAGCGTCTTGAGTGGGGGGTTTGAGTCTGGAAACACCATATATTTT.

The chain employs TRBV30 and TRBJ2-2; D perhaps matches TRBD2 (5 bases). Germline CDR1 reads GTSNPN; CDR2 reads SVGIG (reference sequence). The CDR3 runs 14 residues. The V end lost 4 bases, the J end lost 4 bases, and 13 bases lay between the germline ends. The CDR3 nucleotides are TGTGCCTGGAAGGCGGAGCGGAGCACCGGGGAGCTGTTTTTT. It is translated as CAWKAERSTGELFF.

The CDR3 spells CASSPTSGSQFF. DNA of the CDR3: TGCGCCAGCAGCCCGACTAGCGGGAGCCAGTTCTTC. The chain joins TRBV4-3 to TRBJ2-1, with TRBD2 matching over 12 bases. The CDR3 covers 12 residues. Germline values: CDR1 LGHNA, CDR2 YSLEER. V was clipped by 4 bases and J by 13 bases; unmatched bases: 2.